These 30 T cell receptor beta chains were sequenced from one sample in a study of regulatory T cells in long-lasting Graves disease. Time point in this sample: persistent/refractory GD, antithyroid drugs over 5 years with positive TRAb. RNA isolated from PBMCs was used to make the TCR library. According to the study, TCR beta libraries were built with iRepertoire HTBI primers and CDR3-region Arm-PCR. TCRdb re-called the multiplex PCR reads with MiXCR, one entry per CDR3 protein. Among more than 350,000 distinct CDR3 sequences listed, roughly 23% were seen once. The starting material was peripheral blood mononuclear cells (PBMCs), obtained when the disease was refractory, from a patient treated with antithyroid drugs. These receptor sequences come from a female donor with Graves disease.

This clonotype was seen ten or more times. The rearrangement joins TRBV6-5 to TRBJ1-1; possibly TRBD1 for D (5 bases). The CDR3 has 13 amino acids. The germline V and J ends were trimmed by 2 bases and 4 bases, with 8 bases remaining between them. Germline loops: CDR1 MNHEY, CDR2 SVGAGI. CDR3 in amino acids: CASSYGGLTEAFF. The CDR3 nucleotides read TGTGCCAGCAGTTACGGGGGTCTCACTGAAGCTTTCTTT.

Ten or more counts support this clonotype. V and J are TRBV28 and TRBJ1-1; D ambiguous. The CDR3 spans 15 residues. With 4 bases removed from V and 5 bases from J, the gap between germline ends came to 17 bases. Germline lookup yields CDR1 MDHEN and CDR2 SYDVKM. In DNA form, the CDR3 reads TGTGCCAGCAGTTCGGCCGGCTTTGGTACGACTGAAGCTTTCTTT. Translating gives CASSSAGFGTTEAFF.

The chain couples TRBV6-4 to TRBJ1-1; no firm D call. V shed 8 bases and J shed 0 bases, with 10 bases lying between them. The CDR3 runs 13 residues. From germline, CDR1 is MRHNA and CDR2 SNTAGT. CDR3 residues: CASRVGVNTEAFF. Here the CDR3 DNA reads TGTGCCAGCCGGGTCGGCGTGAACACTGAAGCTTTCTTT.

The V gene is TRBV7-3, the J gene TRBJ2-1; 7 bases agree with TRBD2. CDR1 is SGHTA and CDR2 is FQGTGA in the germline V gene. Trimming took 2 bases from V and 6 from J; bases not matched to a gene: 7. The CDR3 totals 15 residues. The DNA for the CDR3 is TGTGCCAGCAGCTTAGGGCTAGCGGAACCCAATGAGCAGTTCTTC. This translates into CASSLGLAEPNEQFF.

The table lists this clonotype with many counts. This chain connects TRBV7-8 to TRBJ2-5; 9 nucleotides align to TRBD2. J gave up 4 bases and V 1 base, and 7 bases lay outside the gene matches. The CDR3 runs 16 residues. Germline CDR1 reads SGHVS; CDR2 reads FQNEAQ. The CDR3 nucleotides read TGTGCCAGCAGCTTAGGAGGTAGCGGGAGAGGAGAGACCCAGTACTTC. It encodes CASSLGGSGRGETQYF.

This clonotype was detected ten times or more. This chain uses TRBV15 with TRBJ1-1; no firm D call. Between the trimmed V and J ends, which lost 0 bases and 5 bases, there was a span of 16 bases. Per germline, CDR1 LNHNV and CDR2 YYDKDF (reference sequence). The CDR3 is 16 residues long. CDR3 nucleotide sequence: TGTGCCACCAGCAGAGAAAGTTTAGGCTTTTCAACTGAAGCTTTCTTT. Protein product: CATSRESLGFSTEAFF.

The V call is TRBV20-1, the J call TRBJ2-7; 12 nucleotides align to TRBD2. After removal of 0 bases from V and 4 bases from J, the junction contained 7 bases not matched to a gene. CDR1 and CDR2 (germline): DFQATT, SNEGSKA (reference sequence). This CDR3 has 16 amino acids. CDR3 coding DNA: TGCAGTGCTAGAGATTGGGCTAGCGGGAGGGTTTACGAGCAGTACTTC. Its translation: CSARDWASGRVYEQYF.

Ten or more counts support this clonotype. The chain combines TRBV28 with TRBJ1-2; D uncertain. Looked up from germline, CDR1 is MDHEN and CDR2 is SYDVKM. The length of the CDR3 is 13 residues. Trimming took off 3 bases at V and 8 bases at J, with 13 bases between the two ends. CDR3 DNA sequence: TGTGCCAGCAGTTTTGGGTCGGCTCGGGGCTACACCTTC. Translation gives CASSFGSARGYTF.

This clonotype has ten or more counts. CDR3 residues: CASTLEGLRTPLHF. CDR3 coding DNA: TGTGCCAGCACCTTGGAGGGCCTAAGGACACCCCTCCACTTT. This chain joins TRBV28 and TRBJ1-6; no reliable D call. V lost 7 bases to trimming and J lost 11 bases, with 18 bases between them. Germline CDR1 is MDHEN and CDR2 is SYDVKM. This CDR3 is 14 amino acids long.

This clonotype was observed at least ten times. J is TRBJ2-2 and V is TRBV20-1, with 9 bases fitting TRBD2. The CDR3 is made up of 14 amino acids. Germline V gene data show CDR1 as DFQATT and CDR2 as SNEGSKA (reference sequence). V dropped 2 bases and J dropped 4; count of bases not matched to a gene: 2. The DNA of the CDR3 is TGCAGTGCTAGACGCGGGAGGGGCACCGGGGAGCTGTTTTTT. Translation: CSARRGRGTGELFF.

The rearrangement links TRBV28 to TRBJ2-2; D gene unclear. Per the germline V gene, CDR1 is MDHEN and CDR2 is SYDVKM. The germline V and J ends were trimmed by 3 bases and 1 base, with 6 bases remaining between them. The CDR3 is 14 amino acids. CDR3 nucleotide sequence: TGTGCCAGCAGTTTGCCGTTGAACACCGGGGAGCTGTTTTTT. Translating it yields CASSLPLNTGELFF.

This clonotype was detected only a few times. The junction departs from germline at one end; a sequencing error may be responsible. This chain joins TRBV12-3 or TRBV12-4 and TRBJ2-1; the D gene is possibly TRBD1 (7 bases). The CDR3 extends over 17 amino acids. The CDR3 DNA is TGTGCCAGCAGTTTACCCTCCCGAGGCGGGAATCGGGGACAGCTGCTTTTC. Amino acids: CASSLPSRGGNRGQLLF.

There are many counts of this clonotype. The chain employs TRBV19 and TRBJ1-1, with 8 bases that match TRBD1. The germline gives CDR1 LNHDA, CDR2 SQIVND (reference sequence). CDR3 length equals 16 residues. Trimming at V came to 5 bases and at J to 1 base, leaving 9 bases not matched to a gene. The CDR3 DNA reads TGTGCCAGTAGTCGAAAACGGGGACAGGAGAACACTGAAGCTTTCTTT. It encodes CASSRKRGQENTEAFF.

This clonotype was seen a handful of times. The genes are TRBV20-1 and TRBJ2-7, with D possibly TRBD2 on 5 matching bases. The CDR3 runs to 16 residues. Germline CDR1 DFQATT, CDR2 SNEGSKA (reference sequence). Trimming stripped 5 bases from V and 2 bases from J, with 22 bases between. The DNA for the CDR3 is TGCAGTGCTCTCCCAACTATGGCGGGTAGGACCTACGAGCAGTACTTC. Amino acid sequence: CSALPTMAGRTYEQYF.

This sequence joins TRBV10-3 and TRBJ2-2; D ambiguous. Germline V CDR1 and CDR2: ENHRY, SYGVKD. The CDR3 sequence is 14 residues long. Trimming removed 8 bases at V and 6 bases at J, with 16 bases between. CDR3 DNA sequence: TGTGCCATCTCCCCCGGAGTTGGCTCCGGGGAGCTGTTTTTT. The encoded protein is CAISPGVGSGELFF.

This chain links TRBV7-2 with TRBJ2-1; TRBD2 matches 7 bases. J lost 6 bases, V lost 5 bases, and 13 bases had no gene match. CDR1 SGHTA and CDR2 FQGNSA come from the germline V gene. The CDR3 runs 16 residues. CDR3 DNA sequence: TGTGCCAGCAGCGGTGAGATTCGGGCGGGAGCCAATGAGCAGTTCTTC. This translates into CASSGEIRAGANEQFF.

The CDR3: CASDEASGVYNEQFF. CDR3 DNA sequence: TGTGCCAGTGATGAGGCTAGCGGAGTTTACAATGAGCAGTTCTTC. The rearrangement links TRBV2 to TRBJ2-1; TRBD2 matches at 7 bases. The V and J ends lost 9 bases and 4 bases, in that order; junction bases with no gene match: 12. The CDR3 covers 15 residues. Germline CDR1 SNHLY, CDR2 FYNNEI.

This clonotype was picked up many times. The V call is TRBV28, the J call TRBJ1-4, with 7 bases that match TRBD1. V lost 4 bases, J lost 6 bases, and 8 bases stayed unmatched. The length of the CDR3 is 15 residues. From germline, CDR1 is MDHEN and CDR2 SYDVKM. The CDR3, as DNA: TGTGCCAGCAGTTCCACCAGGGGGACGGATGAAAAACTGTTTTTT. This codes for CASSSTRGTDEKLFF.

This clonotype was seen many times. The rearrangement uses TRBV20-1 and TRBJ2-4; TRBD1 agrees at 8 bases. V shed 6 bases and J 8 bases; nucleotides not matched to a gene: 9. The CDR3 is 13 amino acids. Germline lookup yields CDR1 DFQATT and CDR2 SNEGSKA (reference sequence). DNA for the CDR3: TGCAGTGCGAAGACAGGGGCTATAGACATTCAGTACTTC. Translated, it gives CSAKTGAIDIQYF.

This clonotype appeared many times. The V gene is TRBV20-1, the J gene TRBJ2-7, with D maybe TRBD2 (6 bases). CDR1 DFQATT and CDR2 SNEGSKA come from the germline V gene (reference sequence). The ends were cut back, 2 bases at V and 2 bases at J, with 13 bases in the middle. The CDR3 contains 14 residues. CDR3 in DNA: TGCAGTGCTAGACGGCCGGGGGAACCCTACGAGCAGTACTTC. It specifies CSARRPGEPYEQYF.

This clonotype was recorded many times. The chain joins TRBV7-2 to TRBJ2-7; 12 bases are shared with TRBD2. Germline CDR1 and CDR2: SGHTA and FQGNSA. V lost 1 base to trimming and J lost 2 bases; unmatched junction nucleotides: 9. This CDR3 spans 18 amino acids. This CDR3 is CASSLDWLAGGLAYEQYF. In DNA form, the CDR3 reads TGTGCCAGCAGCTTAGATTGGCTAGCGGGAGGGCTCGCCTACGAGCAGTACTTC.

This clonotype appeared many times. J is TRBJ2-5 and V is TRBV12-3 or TRBV12-4, with D tentatively TRBD2 (6 bases). This CDR3 contains 14 residues. The ends were cut back, 6 bases at V and 3 bases at J, with 14 bases in the middle. The CDR3 DNA sequence: TGTGCCAGCAGACTTCGGGGGTCCGAAGAGACCCAGTACTTC. This sequence encodes CASRLRGSEETQYF.

This clonotype was seen many times. V gene TRBV2 combines with J gene TRBJ2-5; tentative D call: TRBD1 (8 bases). The CDR3 sequence is 14 residues long. V was cut by 6 bases and J by 1 base, with 12 bases left in between. Germline V CDR1 and CDR2: SNHLY, FYNNEI. CDR3 sequence (DNA): TGTGCCAGCAGGACAGGGGAGGGCCAAGAGACCCAGTACTTC. Amino acids: CASRTGEGQETQYF.

At least ten counts were recorded for this clonotype. The rearrangement joins TRBV7-9 to TRBJ2-5, with 11 nucleotides matching TRBD1. This CDR3 has 15 amino acids. The germline V gene encodes CDR1 SEHNR and CDR2 FQNEAQ (reference sequence). The V and J ends lost 1 base and 2 bases, in that order; junction bases with no gene match: 0. CDR3 residues: CASSLGDRGQETQYF. CDR3 DNA: TGTGCCAGCAGCTTAGGGGACAGGGGGCAAGAGACCCAGTACTTC.

Notes on this clonotype: It may be a read error: a sequence one base away is much more abundant. The genes are TRBV6-5 and TRBJ2-2, with TRBD2 identical over 7 bases. Germline lookup yields CDR1 MNHEY and CDR2 SVGAGI. The CDR3 sequence is 15 residues long. This CDR3 reads CASSSGGSGTGELSF. In DNA form, the CDR3 reads TGTGCCAGCAGTTCCGGCGGGAGTGGCACCGGGGAGCTGTCTTTT.

This clonotype was counted many times. The chain carries TRBV2 and TRBJ2-7; 9 nucleotides match TRBD1. The V segment lost 7 bases and the J segment 4 bases; nucleotides outside the gene matches: 8. The CDR3 sequence is 14 residues long. Germline V gene sequence: CDR1 SNHLY, CDR2 FYNNEI. For the CDR3, the DNA is TGTGCCAGCACAGAACAGGGGGCCCCTTACGAGCAGTACTTC. Translation: CASTEQGAPYEQYF.

This clonotype was detected ten times or more. The J gene is TRBJ2-7, the V gene TRBV30; D is perhaps TRBD2 (5 bases). The V gene lost 0 bases and the J gene lost 7 bases, with 7 bases spanning the gap. CDR1 is GTSNPN and CDR2 is SVGIG in the germline V gene (reference sequence). This CDR3 has 11 amino acids. The CDR3 bases are TGTGCCTGGAGTGTAGGGAGAGAGCAGTACTTC. Encoded protein: CAWSVGREQYF. Complete variable domain (other parts from reference TRBV30 and TRBJ2-7): SQTIHQWPATLVQPVGSPLSLECTVEGTSNPNLYWYRQAAGRGLQLLFYSVGIGQISSEVPQNLSASRPQDRQFILSSKKLLLSDSGFYLCAWSVGREQYFGPGTRLTVT.

The chain recombines TRBV11-1 with TRBJ2-7; possibly TRBD1 for D (6 bases). CDR1 is SGHAT, CDR2 FQDESV, per germline (reference sequence). Trimming took 4 bases from V and 3 from J, leaving 10 bases between them. The CDR3 runs 13 residues. The CDR3 protein is CASSWDTYYEQYF. Written as DNA, the CDR3 is TGTGCCAGCAGCTGGGACACCTACTACGAGCAGTACTTC.

The sample holds a few counts of this clonotype. The chain carries TRBV6-4 and TRBJ2-7; the match to TRBD1 covers 8 bases. Germline-derived CDR1 and CDR2 are MRHNA and SNTAGT. This CDR3 spans 15 amino acids. Trimming cost V 0 bases and J 5 bases; bases outside gene matches: 6. The CDR3 DNA follows: TGTGCCAGCAGTGACTCAAACAGGGGGTTGGACGAGCAGTACTTC. It is translated as CASSDSNRGLDEQYF.

In its sample, this clonotype was seen a few times. The rearrangement joins TRBV5-1 to TRBJ1-1, with D hard to call. V lost 0 bases and J lost 1, with 7 bases in between. Germline V CDR1 and CDR2: SGHRS, YFSETQ. This CDR3 is built from 14 residues. The CDR3 sequence is CASSLATANTEAFF. The CDR3 coding sequence is TGCGCCAGCAGCTTGGCGACCGCGAACACTGAAGCTTTCTTT. Variable domain in full (rest from reference TRBV5-1 and TRBJ1-1): KAGVTQTPRYLIKTRGQQVTLSCSPISGHRSVSWYQQTPGQGLQFLFEYFSETQRNKGNFPGRFSGRQFSNSRSEMNVSTLELGDSALYLCASSLATANTEAFFGQGTRLTVV.